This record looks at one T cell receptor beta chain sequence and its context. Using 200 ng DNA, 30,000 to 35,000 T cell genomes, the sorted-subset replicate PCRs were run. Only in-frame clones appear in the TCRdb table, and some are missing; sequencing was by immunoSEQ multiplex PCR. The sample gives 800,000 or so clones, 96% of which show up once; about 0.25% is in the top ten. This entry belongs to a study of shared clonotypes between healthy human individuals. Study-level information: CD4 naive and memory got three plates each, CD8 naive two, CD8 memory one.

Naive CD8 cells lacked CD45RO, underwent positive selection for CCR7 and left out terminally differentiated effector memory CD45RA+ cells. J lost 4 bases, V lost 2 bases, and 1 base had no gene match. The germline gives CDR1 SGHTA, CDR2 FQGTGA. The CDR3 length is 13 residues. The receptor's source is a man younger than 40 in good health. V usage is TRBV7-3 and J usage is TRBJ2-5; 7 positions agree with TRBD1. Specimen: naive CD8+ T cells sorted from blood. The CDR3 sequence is CASSLQGVETQYF. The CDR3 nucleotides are TGTGCCAGCAGCTTACAGGGGGTAGAGACCCAGTACTTC. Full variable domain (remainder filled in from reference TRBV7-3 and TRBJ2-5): GAGVSQTPSNKVTEKGKYVELRCDPISGHTALYWYRQSLGQGPEFLIYFQGTGAADDSGLPNDRFFAVRPEGSVSTLKIQRTERGDSAVYLCASSLQGVETQYFGPGTRLLVL.